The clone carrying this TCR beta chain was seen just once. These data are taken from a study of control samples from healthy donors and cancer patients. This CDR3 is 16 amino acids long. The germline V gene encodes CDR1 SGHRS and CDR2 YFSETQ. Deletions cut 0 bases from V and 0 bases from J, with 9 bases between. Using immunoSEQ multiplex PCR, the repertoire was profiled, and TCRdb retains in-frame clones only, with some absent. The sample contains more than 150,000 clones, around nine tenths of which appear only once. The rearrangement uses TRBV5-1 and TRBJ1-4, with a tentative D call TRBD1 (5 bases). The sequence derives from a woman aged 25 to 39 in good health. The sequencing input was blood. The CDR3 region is CASSLGTRTTNEKLFF. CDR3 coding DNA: TGCGCCAGCAGCTTGGGGACAAGAACAACTAATGAAAAACTGTTTTTT.